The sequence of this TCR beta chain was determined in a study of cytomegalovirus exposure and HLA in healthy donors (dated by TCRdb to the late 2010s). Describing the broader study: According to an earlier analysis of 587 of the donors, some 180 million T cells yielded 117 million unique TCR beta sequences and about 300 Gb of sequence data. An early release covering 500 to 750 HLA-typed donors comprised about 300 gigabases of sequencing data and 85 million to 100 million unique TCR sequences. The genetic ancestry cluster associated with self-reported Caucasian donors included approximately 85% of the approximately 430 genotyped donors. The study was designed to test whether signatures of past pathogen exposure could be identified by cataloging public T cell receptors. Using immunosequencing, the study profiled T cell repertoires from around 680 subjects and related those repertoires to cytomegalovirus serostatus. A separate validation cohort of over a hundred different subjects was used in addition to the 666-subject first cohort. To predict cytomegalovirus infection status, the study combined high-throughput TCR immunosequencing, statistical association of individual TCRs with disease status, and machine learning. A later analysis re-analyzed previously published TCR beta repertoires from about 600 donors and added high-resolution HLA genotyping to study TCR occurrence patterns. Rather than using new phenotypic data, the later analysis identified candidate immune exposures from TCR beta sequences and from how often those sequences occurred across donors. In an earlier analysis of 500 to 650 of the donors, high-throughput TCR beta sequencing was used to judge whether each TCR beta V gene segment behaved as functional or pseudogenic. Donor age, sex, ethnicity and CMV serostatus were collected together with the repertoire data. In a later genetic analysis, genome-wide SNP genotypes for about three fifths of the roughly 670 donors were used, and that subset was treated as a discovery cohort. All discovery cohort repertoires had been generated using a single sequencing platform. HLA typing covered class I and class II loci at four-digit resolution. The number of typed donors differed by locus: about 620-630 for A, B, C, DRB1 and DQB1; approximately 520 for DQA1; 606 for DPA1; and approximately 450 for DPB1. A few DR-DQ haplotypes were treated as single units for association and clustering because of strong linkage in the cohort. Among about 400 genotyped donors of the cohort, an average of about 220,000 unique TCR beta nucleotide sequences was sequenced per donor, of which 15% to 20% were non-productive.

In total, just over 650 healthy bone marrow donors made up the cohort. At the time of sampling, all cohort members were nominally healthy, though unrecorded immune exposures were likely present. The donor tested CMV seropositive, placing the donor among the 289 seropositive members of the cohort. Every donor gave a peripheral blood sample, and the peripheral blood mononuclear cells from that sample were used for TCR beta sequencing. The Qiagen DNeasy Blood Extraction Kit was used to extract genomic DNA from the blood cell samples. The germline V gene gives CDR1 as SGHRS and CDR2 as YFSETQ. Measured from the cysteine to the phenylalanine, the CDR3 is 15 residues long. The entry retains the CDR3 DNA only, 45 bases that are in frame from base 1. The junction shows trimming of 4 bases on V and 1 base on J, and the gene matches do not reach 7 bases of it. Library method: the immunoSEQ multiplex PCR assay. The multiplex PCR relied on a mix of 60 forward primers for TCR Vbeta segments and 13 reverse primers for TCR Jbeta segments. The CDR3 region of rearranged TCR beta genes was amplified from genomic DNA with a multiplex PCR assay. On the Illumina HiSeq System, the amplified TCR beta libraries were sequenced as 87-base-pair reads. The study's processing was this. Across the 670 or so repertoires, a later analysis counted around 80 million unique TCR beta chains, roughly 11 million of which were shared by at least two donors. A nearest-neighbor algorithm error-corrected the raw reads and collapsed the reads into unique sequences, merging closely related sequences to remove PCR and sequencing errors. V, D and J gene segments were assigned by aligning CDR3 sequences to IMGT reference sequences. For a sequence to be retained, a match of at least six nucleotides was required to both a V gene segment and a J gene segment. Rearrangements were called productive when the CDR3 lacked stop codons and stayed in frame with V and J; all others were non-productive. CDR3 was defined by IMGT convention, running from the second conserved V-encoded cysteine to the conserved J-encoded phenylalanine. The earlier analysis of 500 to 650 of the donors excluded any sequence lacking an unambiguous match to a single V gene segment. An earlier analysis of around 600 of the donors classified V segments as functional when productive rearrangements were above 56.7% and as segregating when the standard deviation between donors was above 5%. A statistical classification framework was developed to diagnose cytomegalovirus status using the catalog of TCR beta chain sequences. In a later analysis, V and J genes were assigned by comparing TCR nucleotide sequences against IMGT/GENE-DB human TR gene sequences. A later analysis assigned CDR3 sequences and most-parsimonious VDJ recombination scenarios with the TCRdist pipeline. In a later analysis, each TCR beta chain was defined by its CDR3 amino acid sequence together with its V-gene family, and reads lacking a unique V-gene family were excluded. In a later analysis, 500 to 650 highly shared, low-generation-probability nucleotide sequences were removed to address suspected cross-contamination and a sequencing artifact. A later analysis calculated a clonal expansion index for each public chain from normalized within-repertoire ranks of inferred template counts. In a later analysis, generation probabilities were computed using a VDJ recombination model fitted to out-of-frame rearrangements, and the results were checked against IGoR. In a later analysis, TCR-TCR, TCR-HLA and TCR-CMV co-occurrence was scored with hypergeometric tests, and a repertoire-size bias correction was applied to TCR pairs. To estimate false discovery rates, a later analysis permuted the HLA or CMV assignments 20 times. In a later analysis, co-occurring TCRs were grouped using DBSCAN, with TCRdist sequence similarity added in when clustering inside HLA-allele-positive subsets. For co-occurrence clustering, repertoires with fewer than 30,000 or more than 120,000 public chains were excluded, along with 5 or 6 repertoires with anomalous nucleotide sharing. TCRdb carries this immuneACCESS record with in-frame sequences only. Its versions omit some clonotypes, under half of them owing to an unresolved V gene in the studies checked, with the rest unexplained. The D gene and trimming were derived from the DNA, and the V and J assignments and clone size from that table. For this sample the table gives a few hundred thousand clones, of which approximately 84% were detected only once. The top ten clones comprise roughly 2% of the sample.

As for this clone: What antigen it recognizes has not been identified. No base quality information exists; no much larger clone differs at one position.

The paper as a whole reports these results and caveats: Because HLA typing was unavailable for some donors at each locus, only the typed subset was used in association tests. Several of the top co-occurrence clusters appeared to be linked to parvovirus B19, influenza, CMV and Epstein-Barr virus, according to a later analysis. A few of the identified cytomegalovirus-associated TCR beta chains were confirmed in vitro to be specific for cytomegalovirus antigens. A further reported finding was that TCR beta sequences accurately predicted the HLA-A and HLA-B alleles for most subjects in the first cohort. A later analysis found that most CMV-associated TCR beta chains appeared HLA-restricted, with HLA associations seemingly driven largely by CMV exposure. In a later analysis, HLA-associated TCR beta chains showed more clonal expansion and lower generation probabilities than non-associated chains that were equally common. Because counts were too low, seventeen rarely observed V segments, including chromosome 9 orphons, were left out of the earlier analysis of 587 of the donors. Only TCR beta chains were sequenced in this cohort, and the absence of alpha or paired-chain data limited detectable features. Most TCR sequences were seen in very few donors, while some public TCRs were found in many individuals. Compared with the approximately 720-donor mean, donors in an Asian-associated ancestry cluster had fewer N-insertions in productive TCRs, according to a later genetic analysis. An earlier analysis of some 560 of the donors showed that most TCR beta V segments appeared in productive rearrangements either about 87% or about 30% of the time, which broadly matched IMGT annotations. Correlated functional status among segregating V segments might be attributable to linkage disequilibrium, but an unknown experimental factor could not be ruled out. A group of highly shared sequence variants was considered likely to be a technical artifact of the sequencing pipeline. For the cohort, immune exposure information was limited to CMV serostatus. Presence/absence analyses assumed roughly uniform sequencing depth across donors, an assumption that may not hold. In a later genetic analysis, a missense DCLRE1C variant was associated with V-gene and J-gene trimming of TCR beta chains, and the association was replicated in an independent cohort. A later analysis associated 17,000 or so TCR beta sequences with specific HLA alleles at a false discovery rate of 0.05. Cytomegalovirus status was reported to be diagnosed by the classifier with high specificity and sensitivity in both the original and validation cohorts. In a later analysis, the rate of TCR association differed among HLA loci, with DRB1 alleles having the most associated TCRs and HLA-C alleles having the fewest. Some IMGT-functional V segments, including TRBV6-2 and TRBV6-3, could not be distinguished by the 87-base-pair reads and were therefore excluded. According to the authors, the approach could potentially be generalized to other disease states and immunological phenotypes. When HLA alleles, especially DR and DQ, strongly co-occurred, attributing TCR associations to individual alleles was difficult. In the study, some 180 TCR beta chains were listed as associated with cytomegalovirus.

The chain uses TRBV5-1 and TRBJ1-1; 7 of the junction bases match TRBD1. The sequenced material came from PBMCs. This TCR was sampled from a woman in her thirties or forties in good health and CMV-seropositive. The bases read TGCGCCAGCAGCCGTGGAGGGACAGAGAACACTGAAGCTTTCTTT. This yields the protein CASSRGGTENTEAFF.